The T cell receptor (beta chain) described here comes from a study of cytomegalovirus exposure and HLA in healthy donors. Overall study results and limits: Excluded were some V segments that proved indistinguishable, including TRBV6-2 and TRBV6-3.

Concerning this clone: Its antigen remains unknown.

Trimming cost V 1 base and J 8 bases, with 14 bases left between them. The CDR3 totals 15 residues. CDR1 is MGHRA and CDR2 is YSYEKL in the germline V gene. The PCR was carried out with 60 Vbeta primers and 13 Jbeta primers. The authors' processing: It was a later analysis that counted 79 million or so unique TCR beta chains, of which around 11 million were shared. Clones were read by immunoSEQ multiplex PCR, and TCRdb kept only the in-frame ones, dropping some. That table furnishes V, J and clone size, whereas the DNA furnished D and trimming. The table records 150,000 to 200,000 clones, 75% to 80% of them present only once.

Sequencing was performed on PBMCs. This chain connects TRBV4-1 to TRBJ2-2; possible D gene TRBD2, 7 bases. This sequence originates from a man aged 50-59 years in good health and CMV-seropositive. The CDR3: CASSQVEGGTGELFF. In DNA, the CDR3 is TGCGCCAGCAGCCAAGTGGAGGGGGGGACGGGGGAGCTGTTTTTT.